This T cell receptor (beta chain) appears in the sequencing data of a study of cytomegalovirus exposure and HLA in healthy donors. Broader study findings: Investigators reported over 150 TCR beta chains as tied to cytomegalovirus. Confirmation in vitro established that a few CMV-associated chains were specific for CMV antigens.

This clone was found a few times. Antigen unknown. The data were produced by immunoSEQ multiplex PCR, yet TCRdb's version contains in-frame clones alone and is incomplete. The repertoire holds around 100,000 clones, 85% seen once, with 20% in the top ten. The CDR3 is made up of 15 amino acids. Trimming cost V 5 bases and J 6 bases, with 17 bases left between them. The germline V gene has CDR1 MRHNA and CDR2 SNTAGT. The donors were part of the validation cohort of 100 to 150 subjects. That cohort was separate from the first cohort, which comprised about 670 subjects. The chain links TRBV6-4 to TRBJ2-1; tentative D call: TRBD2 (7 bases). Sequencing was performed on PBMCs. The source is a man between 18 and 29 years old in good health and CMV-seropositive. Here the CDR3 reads CASSKGEGPFNEQFF. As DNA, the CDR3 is TGTGCCAGCAGTAAGGGGGAGGGCCCTTTCAATGAGCAGTTCTTC.